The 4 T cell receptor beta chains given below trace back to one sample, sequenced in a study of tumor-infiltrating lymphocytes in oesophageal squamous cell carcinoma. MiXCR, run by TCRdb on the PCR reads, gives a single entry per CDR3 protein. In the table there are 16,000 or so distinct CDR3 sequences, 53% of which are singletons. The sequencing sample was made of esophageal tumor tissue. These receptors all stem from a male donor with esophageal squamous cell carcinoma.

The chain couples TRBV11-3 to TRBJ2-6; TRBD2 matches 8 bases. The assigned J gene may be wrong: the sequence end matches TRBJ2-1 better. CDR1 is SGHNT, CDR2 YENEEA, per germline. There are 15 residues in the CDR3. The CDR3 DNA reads TGTGCCAGCAGCTTATCTCCGGGAGGGTGGAATGAGCAGTTCTTC. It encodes CASSLSPGGWNEQFF.

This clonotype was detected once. Written as DNA, the CDR3 is TGCAGTTGCGGATCGTGGACGAACAATGAGCAGTTCTTC. It specifies CSCGSWTNNEQFF. The chain carries TRBV29-1 and TRBJ2-5; D is unclear. The end of the DNA is better explained by TRBJ2-1, so the J call may be wrong. There are 13 residues in the CDR3. The germline V gene encodes CDR1 SQVTM and CDR2 ANQGSEA.

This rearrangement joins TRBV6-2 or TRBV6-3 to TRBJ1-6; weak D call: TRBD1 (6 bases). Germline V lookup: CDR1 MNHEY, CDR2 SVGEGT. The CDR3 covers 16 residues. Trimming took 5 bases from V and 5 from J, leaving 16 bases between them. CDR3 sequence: CASSRTGFNHNSPLHF. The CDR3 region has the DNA TGTGCCAGCAGTAGAACAGGGTTTAACCATAATTCACCCCTCCACTTT.

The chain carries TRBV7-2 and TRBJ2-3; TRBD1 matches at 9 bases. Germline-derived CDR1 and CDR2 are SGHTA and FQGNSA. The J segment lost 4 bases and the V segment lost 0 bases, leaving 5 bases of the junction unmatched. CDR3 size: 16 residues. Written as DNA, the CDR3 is TGTGCCAGCAGCTTAGCGACGGGACAGGGAGCAGATACGCAGTATTTT. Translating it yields CASSLATGQGADTQYF.